These T cell receptor beta chains were read from a single sample in a study of identical twins. TCRdb itself ran the 5' RACE reads through MiXCR, one entry per CDR3 protein. This sample yields approximately 140,000 distinct CDR3 sequences, of which 3% to 4% are seen a single time; more than 7% belongs to the top ten. The sequenced material came from memory T cells sorted from blood. Receptor source: a young man in good health. CDR3s include the opening cysteine and the closing phenylalanine or tryptophan. The D gene is left open where the match is weak. Clone size appears in some rows only: once, few, many, or a class for an expanded clone.

>NA|TRBV7-3|TRBJ2-6|NA
TGTGCCAGCAGCCTCAAAGGGTTCAGTTCTGGGGCCAACGTCCTGACTTTC
CASSLKGFSSGANVLTF
>NA|TRBV21-1|TRBJ1-5|many
TGTGCCAGCAGCAATAGAGGCCAGAACAAACAGCCCCAGCATTTT
CASSNRGQNKQPQHF
>TRBD2|TRBV11-2|TRBJ2-7|NA
TGTGCCACAGCGGGGGGGCCCTACGAGCAGTACTTC
CATAGGPYEQYF
>NA|TRBV7-9|TRBJ1-3|many
TGTGCCAGCAGCTTAGCCAGCGGAAACACCATATATTTT
CASSLASGNTIYF
>NA|TRBV12-3/TRBV12-4|TRBJ2-7|many
TGTGCCAGCAGTTTAAAGACAGGAACACCCTACGAGCAGTACTTC
CASSLKTGTPYEQYF
>TRBD1|TRBV14|TRBJ2-2|many
TGTGCCAGCAGCCTCGGTGGTGCGACAGGGAGCACCGGGGAGCTGTTTTTT
CASSLGGATGSTGELFF
>TRBD2|TRBV15|TRBJ2-2|many
TGTGCCACCAGCAGAGATTTGTCTAGCGGAAACACCGGGGAGCTGTTTTTT
CATSRDLSSGNTGELFF
>NA|TRBV5-1|TRBJ2-2|many
TGCGCCAGCAGCTTGTATCACGGGGAGCTGTTTTTT
CASSLYHGELFF
>NA|TRBV5-5|TRBJ1-6|few
TGTGCCAGCAGCTTGTGGCAGAATTCACCCCTCCACTTT
CASSLWQNSPLHF
>NA|TRBV29-1|TRBJ2-1|many
TGCAGCGCCACCGGTCCCGGAGGGTTCGGTGAGCAGTTCTTC
CSATGPGGFGEQFF
>NA|TRBV20-1|TRBJ2-1|many
TGCAGTGCTAGAGATTTCGGGAGTTTGGGCAATGAGCAGTTCTTC
CSARDFGSLGNEQFF
>TRBD1|TRBV10-3|TRBJ1-2|many
TGTGCCATCAGTGAGTCAGGGGGCTTATATGGCTACACCTTC
CAISESGGLYGYTF
>NA|TRBV12-3/TRBV12-4|TRBJ2-1|many
TGTGCCAGCAGTTTCTTCGGGGATCGCAATGAGCAGTTCTTC
CASSFFGDRNEQFF
>NA|TRBV18|TRBJ2-5|many
TGTGCCAGCTCACCACGACATCAAGAGACCCAGTACTTC
CASSPRHQETQYF
>TRBD2|TRBV10-3|TRBJ2-1|many
TGTGCCATCAGTGATAAGCGGGAGAGGGACAATGAGCAGTTCTTC
CAISDKRERDNEQFF
>NA|TRBV28|TRBJ2-7|few
TGTGCCAGCACCCTAGGAGATTACGAGCAGTACTTC
CASTLGDYEQYF
>TRBD1|TRBV6-2/TRBV6-3|TRBJ2-3|many
TGTGCCAGCAGAAGACAGGGGGAGACAGATACGCAGTATTTT
CASRRQGETDTQYF
>TRBD2|TRBV20-1|TRBJ2-7|many
TGCAGTGCTGTACTAGCGGGAGCCGCCTACGAGCAGTACTTC
CSAVLAGAAYEQYF
>NA|TRBV27|TRBJ1-1|many
TGTGCCAGCAGTTTCCTCGGACAGAACACTGAAGCTTTCTTT
CASSFLGQNTEAFF
>NA|TRBV28|TRBJ1-6|many
TGTGCCAGCAGTTCAGGGAATTCACCCCTCCACTTT
CASSSGNSPLHF
>TRBD1|TRBV7-9|TRBJ1-4|NA
TGTGCCAGCAGCCCTCAGACAGGGGTTAATGAAAAACTGTTTTTT
CASSPQTGVNEKLFF
>TRBD2|TRBV5-6|TRBJ2-2|many
TGTGCCAGCAGCTTGGGGGCCCTAGCGGGAGGACCGAACACCGGGGAGCTGTTTTTT
CASSLGALAGGPNTGELFF
>NA|TRBV12-3/TRBV12-4|TRBJ2-1|NA
TGTGCCAGCAGTTATGAGGGTTGGGAGCAGTTCTTC
CASSYEGWEQFF
>NA|TRBV5-1|TRBJ2-3|many
TGCGCCAGCAGCCCCGGACACGGCACAGATACGCAGTATTTT
CASSPGHGTDTQYF
>NA|TRBV7-6|TRBJ1-5|NA
TGTGCCAGCAGCTTAGCTGGGAGACAGGACCTCAATCAGCCCCAGCATTTT
CASSLAGRQDLNQPQHF
>NA|TRBV12-3/TRBV12-4|TRBJ1-5|many
TGTGCCAGCAGTTTAGCGGACGGCCTGGGCGAGCCCCAGCATTTT
CASSLADGLGEPQHF
>NA|TRBV28|TRBJ2-2|many
TGTGCCAGCATCCAAATCGAGAACGGGGAGCTGTTTTTT
CASIQIENGELFF
>TRBD1|TRBV12-3/TRBV12-4|TRBJ2-7|many
TGTGCCAGCAGTTTAACGGGACAGGTCATAGACGAGCAGTACTTC
CASSLTGQVIDEQYF
>NA|TRBV11-1|TRBJ2-7|many
TGTGCCAGCAGCTCCATACAGGGTTTCTCCTACGAGCAGTACTTC
CASSSIQGFSYEQYF
>NA|TRBV4-2|TRBJ2-1|many
TGTGCCAGCAGCCCTACGGGCGTGGAAGTCGACAATGAGCAGTTCTTC
CASSPTGVEVDNEQFF
>TRBD1|TRBV6-1|TRBJ1-2|NA
TGTGCCAGCAGTGAAGGGCCCCAGGGGGGGTATGGCTACACCTTC
CASSEGPQGGYGYTF
>NA|TRBV20-1|TRBJ2-7|many
TGCAGTGCTAGAGGGGACTCCTACGAGCAGTACTTC
CSARGDSYEQYF
>TRBD1|TRBV7-2|TRBJ1-1|many
TGTGCCAGCAGCCGACCCGGGACAGGGCTAACTGAAGCTTTCTTT
CASSRPGTGLTEAFF
>NA|TRBV30|TRBJ2-3|many
TGTGCCTGGAGCACAGATACGCAGTATTTT
CAWSTDTQYF
>NA|TRBV6-5|TRBJ1-1|many
TGTGCCAGCAGTTACTCTTTCCAGGGAAATGATGAAGCTTTCTTT
CASSYSFQGNDEAFF
>NA|TRBV7-2|TRBJ2-2|many
TGTGCCAGCAGCTTAGGGTCGTCCGGGGAGCTGTTTTTT
CASSLGSSGELFF
>NA|TRBV10-3|TRBJ1-5|many
TGTGCCATCTCGGCGCGAAATGATCAGCCCCAGCATTTT
CAISARNDQPQHF
>TRBD1|TRBV6-1|TRBJ2-3|many
TGTGCCAGCAGCCAAATTGGGGGACAGGGTCAGTATTTT
CASSQIGGQGQYF
>TRBD1|TRBV28|TRBJ1-2|many
TGTGCCAGCAGTTTGGCGGGACAGGGGGGACGCGGCTACACCTTC
CASSLAGQGGRGYTF
>TRBD2|TRBV5-1|TRBJ2-3|NA
TGCGCCAGCAGCTTCATGGGACTAGCGGGAGGGACAGATACGCAGTATTTT
CASSFMGLAGGTDTQYF
>NA|TRBV5-8|TRBJ1-2|NA
TGTGCCAGCAGCTTGAGATCGGGGAAAGTCTATGGCTACACCTTC
CASSLRSGKVYGYTF
>TRBD2|TRBV11-2|TRBJ2-1|NA
TGTGCCAGCAACCAACTAGCGGCTAGCTCCTACAATGAGCAGTTCTTC
CASNQLAASSYNEQFF
>NA|TRBV6-2/TRBV6-3|TRBJ2-3|NA
TGTGCCACCATGTGGGGCGGCTCCACAGATACGCAGTATTTT
CATMWGGSTDTQYF
>NA|TRBV20-1|TRBJ2-1|many
TGCAGTGGGGTTAGCGCATACAATGAGCAGTTCTTC
CSGVSAYNEQFF
>TRBD2|TRBV5-1|TRBJ2-3|many
TGCGCCAGCAGCGAAGGGACTAGCGGCCAGGATACGCAGTATTTT
CASSEGTSGQDTQYF
>TRBD1|TRBV6-5|TRBJ1-3|many
TGTGCCAGCAGTTACTCTGAGGGGGCAAACACCATATATTTT
CASSYSEGANTIYF
>TRBD2|TRBV12-3/TRBV12-4|TRBJ2-3|many
TGTGCCAGCAGCCAGGGACTAGCGGGAGGAAGGGGTACGCAGTATTTT
CASSQGLAGGRGTQYF
>TRBD2|TRBV7-9|TRBJ2-1|many
TGTGCCAGCAGCCCCCGACTAGCGGGCTCCTACAATGAGCAGTTCTTC
CASSPRLAGSYNEQFF
>NA|TRBV5-1|TRBJ2-3|many
TGCGCCAGCAGCTTGATCAGGGATACTACTAGCACAGATACGCAGTATTTT
CASSLIRDTTSTDTQYF
>NA|TRBV7-2|TRBJ2-2|NA
TGTGCCAGCAGCTTCAAGGCCTACACCGGGGAGCTGTTTTTT
CASSFKAYTGELFF
>TRBD1|TRBV7-2|TRBJ1-1|many
TGTGCCAGCAGTGGCAGGGGGCGTTTGAGTGCTTTCTTT
CASSGRGRLSAFF
>TRBD1|TRBV27|TRBJ2-5|many
TGTGCCAGCAGCTTAAACAGGGGAGAGACCCAGTACTTC
CASSLNRGETQYF
>NA|TRBV28|TRBJ2-3|many
TGTGCCAGCAGGCTCAGGGGGGCCCCGGATACGCAGTATTTT
CASRLRGAPDTQYF
>NA|TRBV20-1|TRBJ1-5|many
TGCAGTGCCAAGGATTCATCCCCCCTCAGTCAGCCCCAGCATTTT
CSAKDSSPLSQPQHF
>TRBD1|TRBV12-3/TRBV12-4|TRBJ2-2|many
TGTGCCAGCAGTCGAGGACAGGGTGGAACCGGGGAGCTGTTTTTT
CASSRGQGGTGELFF
>NA|TRBV6-1|TRBJ1-6|many
TGTGCCAGCAGTCCGCTGGACAGCTTTAATTCACCCCTCCACTTT
CASSPLDSFNSPLHF
>TRBD1|TRBV12-3/TRBV12-4|TRBJ2-3|many
TGTGCCAGCAGTTTCGGGACAGCCTCTAGCACAGATACGCAGTATTTT
CASSFGTASSTDTQYF
>TRBD2|TRBV4-3|TRBJ2-1|many
TGCGCCAGCAGCCAAGATCGGACAAGCGGGAGCCCAATCTTC
CASSQDRTSGSPIF
>NA|TRBV18|TRBJ2-1|many
TGTGCCAGCTCACCTCGACAGGACTACAATGAGCAGTTCTTC
CASSPRQDYNEQFF
>NA|TRBV20-1|TRBJ1-4|many
TGCAGTGCTAGGCCCAAGGGAGGAGAAAAACTGTTTTTT
CSARPKGGEKLFF